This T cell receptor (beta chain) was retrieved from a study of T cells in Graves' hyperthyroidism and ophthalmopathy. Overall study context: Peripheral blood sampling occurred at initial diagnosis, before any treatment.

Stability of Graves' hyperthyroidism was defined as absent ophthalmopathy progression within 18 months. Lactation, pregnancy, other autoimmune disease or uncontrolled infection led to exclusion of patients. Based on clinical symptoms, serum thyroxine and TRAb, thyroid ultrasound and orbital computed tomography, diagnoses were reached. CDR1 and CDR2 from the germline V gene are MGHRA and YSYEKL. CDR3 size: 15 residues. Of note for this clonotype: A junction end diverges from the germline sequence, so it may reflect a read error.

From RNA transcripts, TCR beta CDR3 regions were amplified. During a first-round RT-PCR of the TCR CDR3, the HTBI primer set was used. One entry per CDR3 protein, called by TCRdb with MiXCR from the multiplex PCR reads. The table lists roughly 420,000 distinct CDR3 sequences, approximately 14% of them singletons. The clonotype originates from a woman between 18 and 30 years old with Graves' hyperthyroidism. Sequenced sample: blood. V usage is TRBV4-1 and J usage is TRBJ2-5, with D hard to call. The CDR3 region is CASSQGQVTQQTQYF. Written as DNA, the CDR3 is TGCGCCAGCAGCCAAGGGCAGGTGACCCAACAGACCCAGTACTTC.